The 26 T cell receptor beta chains below were found in one sample sequenced in a study of blood T cell repertoires in COVID-19. The table came from immunoSEQ multiplex PCR; TCRdb's copy has only in-frame clones and leaves some out. The profile shows almost 200,000 clones, 75% to 85% of them singletons. The material sequenced was peripheral blood. The source of these receptors is a woman in her thirties or forties with COVID-19, enrolled during active disease.

The table lists this clone with a few counts. This chain links TRBV3-1 (or the pseudogene TRBV3-2) with TRBJ2-7, with 11 bases aligning to TRBD2. Germline V CDR1 and CDR2: LGHDT, YNNKEL (reference sequence). The junction had 3 bases not matched to a gene; V was cut back by 3 bases and J by 2 bases. CDR3 length: 15 residues. The CDR3 region has the DNA TGTGCCAGCAGCCACCTAGCGGGGGGACCCTACGAGCAGTACTTC. Translation: CASSHLAGGPYEQYF.

This clone was detected only once. J is TRBJ2-1 and V is TRBV11-1, with 10 bases that match TRBD2. The CDR3 is made up of 16 amino acids. Germline assignment: CDR1 SGHAT and CDR2 FQDESV (reference sequence). V shed 2 bases, J shed 6 bases, and the junction held 7 bases outside the gene matches. CDR3 in amino acids: CASSLYLAGGSNEQFF. In DNA form, the CDR3 reads TGTGCCAGCAGCTTATACTTAGCGGGAGGTAGCAATGAGCAGTTCTTC.

This clone was seen only once. J is TRBJ2-3 and V is TRBV19, with 11 bases matching TRBD2. With 2 bases clipped from V and 1 base from J, the junction kept 5 bases outside the gene matches. CDR1 is LNHDA and CDR2 is SQIVND in the germline V gene (reference sequence). The CDR3 is 17 residues long. Here the CDR3 DNA reads TGTGCCAGTAGTATAAGCAAGACTAGCGGGGGCACAGATACGCAGTATTTT. It encodes CASSISKTSGGTDTQYF.

This chain links TRBV18 with TRBJ1-5; 10 bases map to TRBD1. This CDR3 spans 15 amino acids. V lost 3 bases, J lost 6 bases, and 5 bases stayed unmatched. Germline V gives CDR1 KGHSH, CDR2 LQKENI. The CDR3 coding sequence is TGTGCCAGCTCACCGGACAGGGGGACCCGTCAGCCCCAGCATTTT. Protein sequence: CASSPDRGTRQPQHF.

Comments on this clone: This may be a read error, as it is one base from a much larger clone. The chain links TRBV5-1 to TRBJ1-1; 10 positions match TRBD1. CDR3 length: 14 residues. The germline V gene has CDR1 SGHRS and CDR2 YFSETQ. J was trimmed by 1 base and V by 3 bases; bases with no gene match: 0. The CDR3 region has the DNA TGCGCCAGCAGCTGGGACAGGGGGAACACTGAAGCTTTCTTT. It specifies CASSWDRGNTEAFF.

This clone has a single count. The rearrangement joins TRBV19 to TRBJ1-1; 7 bases fit TRBD1. V lost 4 bases and J lost 3; bases outside the gene matches: 2. This CDR3 comprises 13 residues. CDR1 is LNHDA and CDR2 is SQIVND in the germline V gene (reference sequence). CDR3 coding DNA: TGTGCCAGTAGTAGCAGGGGGGACACTGAAGCTTTCTTT. This codes for CASSSRGDTEAFF.

The chain joins TRBV9 to TRBJ2-5; 14 bases map to TRBD2. The CDR3 length is 17 residues. Per germline, CDR1 SGDLS and CDR2 YYNGEE. The V gene end was trimmed by 3 bases and the J gene end by 2 bases; junction bases not matched to a gene: 6. The CDR3 DNA is TGTGCCAGCAGCGGGCGACTAGCGGGGGGGGTACAAGAGACCCAGTACTTC. As protein: CASSGRLAGGVQETQYF.

This chain links TRBV28 with TRBJ1-1; perhaps TRBD1 as D (6 bases). The CDR3 consists of 15 residues. V lost 8 bases and J 0 bases, leaving 16 bases between the germline ends. Germline CDR1 is MDHEN and CDR2 is SYDVKM. The CDR3 nucleotides read TGTGCCAGCCGGCCAGGGGTGAGAATGAACACTGAAGCTTTCTTT. Translating it yields CASRPGVRMNTEAFF.

This clone has a handful of counts. This rearrangement joins TRBV9 to TRBJ1-6; D is perhaps TRBD1 (5 bases). Germline V lookup: CDR1 SGDLS, CDR2 YYNGEE. The CDR3 loop spans 15 amino acids. Trimming left V 4 bases short and J 6 bases short, with 14 bases between. In nucleotides, the CDR3 is TGTGCCAGCAGCTTACTTGACAGACCTAATTCACCCCTCCACTTT. Amino acids: CASSLLDRPNSPLHF.

J is TRBJ2-5 and V is TRBV5-6; D not resolved. The V end lost 3 bases, the J end lost 5 bases, and 11 bases lay between the germline ends. CDR1 SGHDT and CDR2 YYEEEE come from the germline V gene. The CDR3 runs to 13 residues. The CDR3 region is CASSSFDQETQYF. CDR3 coding DNA: TGTGCCAGCAGCTCGTTCGATCAGGAGACCCAGTACTTC.

This chain joins TRBV18 and TRBJ2-1, with D possibly matching TRBD1 (6 bases). The CDR3 has 16 amino acids. Germline CDR1 KGHSH, CDR2 LQKENI. V was clipped by 3 bases and J by 6 bases, with 18 bases between them. CDR3 sequence (DNA): TGTGCCAGCTCACCTACACTGGGGGAAGGGGGCAATGAGCAGTTCTTC. It encodes CASSPTLGEGGNEQFF.

This clone was counted a single time. CDR3 sequence: CASSLRGVQETQYF. The CDR3 bases are TGCGCCAGCAGCTTGCGGGGGGTCCAAGAGACCCAGTACTTC. This chain uses TRBV4-1 with TRBJ2-5; TRBD2 matches 8 bases. Losses at the gene ends were 5 bases for V and 1 base for J; bases not matched to a gene: 3. The V gene's germline CDR1 is MGHRA and CDR2 YSYEKL. CDR3 length equals 14 residues.

DNA for the CDR3: TGTGCCAGCAGCTTATCGAGTAGAAGGCAGTTCTTC. This encodes CASSLSSRRQFF. The V and J genes are TRBV7-9 and TRBJ2-1; the D is unclear. CDR3 length: 12 amino acids. V was shortened by 2 bases and J by 12 bases, with 11 bases between the two germline ends. Germline CDR1 and CDR2: SEHNR and FQNEAQ (reference sequence).

This clone was counted only a few times. The chain has TRBV10-3 and TRBJ2-3, with D hard to call. V lost 3 bases and J 9 bases, leaving 7 bases between the germline ends. This CDR3 comprises 11 residues. Germline V lookup: CDR1 ENHRY, CDR2 SYGVKD. In DNA, the CDR3 is TGTGCCATCAGTGACCCTGGCACGCAGTATTTT. It codes for CAISDPGTQYF.

This clone was observed a few times. J is TRBJ1-1 and V is TRBV7-6; the match to TRBD1 covers 8 bases. The CDR3 consists of 16 residues. From germline, CDR1 is SGHVS and CDR2 FNYEAQ. With 3 bases clipped from V and 4 bases from J, the junction kept 10 bases outside the gene matches. This CDR3 is CASSFGQGGAGTEAFF. DNA for the CDR3: TGTGCCAGCAGCTTCGGACAGGGTGGCGCGGGCACTGAAGCTTTCTTT.

The V call is TRBV10-3, the J call TRBJ2-3; TRBD2 agrees at 10 bases. V dropped 10 bases and J dropped 4; count of bases not matched to a gene: 8. Per germline, CDR1 ENHRY and CDR2 SYGVKD. The CDR3 totals 14 residues. The CDR3 spells CATRGTSVADTQYF. The CDR3 DNA sequence: TGTGCCACTCGGGGGACTAGCGTAGCAGATACGCAGTATTTT.

The rearrangement uses TRBV6-5 and TRBJ2-5; tentative D call: TRBD1 (6 bases). V was cut by 7 bases and J by 4 bases, with 13 bases left in between. Germline CDR1 MNHEY, CDR2 SVGAGI. The CDR3 has 13 amino acids. CDR3 in amino acids: CASKQGAAETQYF. The CDR3 nucleotides read TGTGCCAGCAAACAGGGTGCTGCAGAGACCCAGTACTTC.

This clone is a singleton in its sample. This chain links TRBV27 with TRBJ1-1; D ambiguous. The length of the CDR3 is 13 residues. Germline-derived CDR1 and CDR2 are MNHEY and SMNVEV (reference sequence). Trimming stripped 8 bases from V and 7 bases from J, with 17 bases between. CDR3 loop: CASAEAGMSEAFF. In DNA form, the CDR3 reads TGTGCCAGCGCGGAAGCGGGGATGAGTGAAGCTTTCTTT.

The count of this clone is one. The chain has TRBV12-2 and TRBJ1-5. TRBV12-2 is a listed pseudogene. The CDR3 is 10 residues long. The chain's CDR3 is CASRSKLGHF. In DNA, the CDR3 is TGTGCAAGTCGCTCTAAACTTGGGCATTTT.

The CDR3 region is CASSPAGAPETQYF. The CDR3 region has the DNA TGTGCCAGCAGTCCTGCTGGAGCTCCAGAGACCCAGTACTTC. The chain joins TRBV6-5 to TRBJ2-5, with unresolved D. The germline V gene has CDR1 MNHEY and CDR2 SVGAGI. The length of the CDR3 is 14 residues. Trimming removed 5 bases from V and 4 bases from J, with 14 bases in between.

The gene calls are TRBV6-5 and TRBJ1-3; tentative D call: TRBD1 (5 bases). Trimming took off 8 bases at V and 4 bases at J, with 9 bases between the two ends. The CDR3 has 12 amino acids. Germline V gives CDR1 MNHEY, CDR2 SVGAGI. CDR3 protein: CASGGGGNTIYF. The CDR3 nucleotides read TGTGCCAGCGGGGGAGGGGGAAACACCATATATTTT.

This clone was recorded a few times. This chain uses TRBV6-5 with TRBJ1-1; 12 nucleotides line up with TRBD1. The V segment lost 6 bases and the J segment 13 bases; nucleotides outside the gene matches: 6. The CDR3 extends over 12 amino acids. Per germline, CDR1 MNHEY and CDR2 SVGAGI. For the CDR3, the DNA is TGTGCCAGCAGAGGGACAGGGGGCGCGGGTTTCTTT. Encoded protein: CASRGTGGAGFF.

The V gene is TRBV27, the J gene TRBJ1-5; TRBD1 matches 9 bases. The CDR3 is made up of 16 amino acids. Per the germline V gene, CDR1 is MNHEY and CDR2 is SMNVEV (reference sequence). J lost 2 bases, V lost 5 bases, and 7 bases had no gene match. CDR3 sequence: CASSPRTGDRNQPQHF. CDR3 coding DNA: TGTGCCAGCAGTCCACGGACAGGGGACCGCAATCAGCCCCAGCATTTT.

CDR3 in amino acids: CASRASGGDTQYF. The CDR3, as DNA: TGTGCCAGCAGGGCTAGCGGGGGGGATACGCAGTATTTT. The rearrangement joins TRBV27 to TRBJ2-3; TRBD2 matches 11 bases. Germline-derived CDR1 and CDR2 are MNHEY and SMNVEV (reference sequence). The CDR3 extends over 13 amino acids. The junction had 2 bases not matched to a gene; V was cut back by 6 bases and J by 6 bases.

The rearrangement joins TRBV27 to TRBJ2-7, with 10 bases identical to TRBD1. The CDR3 spans 18 residues. Trimming removed 0 bases from V and 0 bases from J; junction bases left unmatched: 8. CDR1 and CDR2 (germline): MNHEY, SMNVEV (reference sequence). Here the CDR3 DNA reads TGTGCCAGCAGTTTATCGGGACAGGGGTTTCGGAGCTCCTACGAGCAGTACTTC. It yields the protein CASSLSGQGFRSSYEQYF.

This clone occurred once. This chain connects TRBV11-1 to TRBJ2-5; D is possibly TRBD2 (5 bases). The CDR3 is 13 residues long. Looked up from germline, CDR1 is SGHAT and CDR2 is FQDESV (reference sequence). V lost 5 bases to trimming and J lost 2 bases, with 9 bases between them. The CDR3 region has the DNA TGTGCCAGCAGCCCCCCGGGGCAAGAGACCCAGTACTTC. It translates to CASSPPGQETQYF.